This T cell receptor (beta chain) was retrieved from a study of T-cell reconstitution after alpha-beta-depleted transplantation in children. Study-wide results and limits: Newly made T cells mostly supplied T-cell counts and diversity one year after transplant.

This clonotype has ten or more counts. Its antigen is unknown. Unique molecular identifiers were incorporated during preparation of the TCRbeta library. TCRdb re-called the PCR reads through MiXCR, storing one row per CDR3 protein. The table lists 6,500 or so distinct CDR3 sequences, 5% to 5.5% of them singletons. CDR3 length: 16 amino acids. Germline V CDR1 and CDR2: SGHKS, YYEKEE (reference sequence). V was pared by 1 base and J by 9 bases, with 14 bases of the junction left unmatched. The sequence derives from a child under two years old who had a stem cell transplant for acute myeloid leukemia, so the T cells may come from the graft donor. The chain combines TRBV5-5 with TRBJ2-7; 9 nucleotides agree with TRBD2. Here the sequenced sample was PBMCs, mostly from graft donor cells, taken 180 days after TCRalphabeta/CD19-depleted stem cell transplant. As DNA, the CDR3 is TGTGCCAGCAGCTTGAAGAGGGGGGTAGCGGGAGTGGGGCAGTACTTC. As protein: CASSLKRGVAGVGQYF. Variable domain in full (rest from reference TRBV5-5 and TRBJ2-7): DAGVTQSPTHLIKTRGQQVTLRCSPISGHKSVSWYQQVLGQGPQFIFQYYEKEERGRGNFPDRFSARQFPNYSSELNVNALLLGDSALYLCASSLKRGVAGVGQYFGPGTRLTVT.